This TCR beta chain was captured in a study of T-cell reconstitution after alpha-beta-depleted transplantation in children. The CDR3 sequence is 14 residues long. The V end lost 4 bases, the J end lost 7 bases, and 13 bases lay between the germline ends. Molecular barcoding with unique molecular identifiers was used for the TCRbeta library. A single record per CDR3 protein comes from TCRdb applying MiXCR to the PCR reads. The sample comprises approximately 490,000 distinct CDR3 sequences, 12% of which are singletons, and under 7% rests with the top ten. V gene TRBV12-3 or TRBV12-4 combines with J gene TRBJ2-2; no clear D gene. The TCR sequence derives from a human donor who donated a stem cell graft to a child with combined immunodeficiency. The sample in question was PBMCs from the stem cell graft donor, obtained from the stem cell graft. CDR3 DNA sequence: TGTGCCAGCAGTTGGGCAGGCAACGACGGGGAGCTGTTTTTT. Its translation is CASSWAGNDGELFF.